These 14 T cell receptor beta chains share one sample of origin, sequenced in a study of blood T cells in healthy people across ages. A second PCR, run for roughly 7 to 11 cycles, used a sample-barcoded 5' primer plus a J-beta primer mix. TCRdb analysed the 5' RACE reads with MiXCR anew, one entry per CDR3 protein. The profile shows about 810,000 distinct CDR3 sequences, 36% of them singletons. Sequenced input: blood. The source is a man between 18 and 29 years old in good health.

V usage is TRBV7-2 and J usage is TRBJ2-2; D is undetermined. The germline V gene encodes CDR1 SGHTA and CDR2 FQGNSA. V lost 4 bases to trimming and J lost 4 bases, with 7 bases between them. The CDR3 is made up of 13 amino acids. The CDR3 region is CASSSPITGELFF. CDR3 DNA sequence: TGTGCCAGCAGCTCCCCAATCACCGGGGAGCTGTTTTTT.

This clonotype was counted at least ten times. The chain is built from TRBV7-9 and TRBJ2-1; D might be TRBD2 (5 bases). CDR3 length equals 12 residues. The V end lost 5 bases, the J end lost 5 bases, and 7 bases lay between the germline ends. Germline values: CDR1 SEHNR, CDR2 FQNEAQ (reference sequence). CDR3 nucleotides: TGTGCCAGCAGCCGGGAACACAATGAGCAGTTCTTC. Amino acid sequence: CASSREHNEQFF. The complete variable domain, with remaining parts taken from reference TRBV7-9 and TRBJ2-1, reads DTGVSQNPRHKITKRGQNVTFRCDPISEHNRLYWYRQTLGQGPEFLTYFQNEAQLEKSRLLSDRFSAERPKGSFSTLEIQRTEQGDSAMYLCASSREHNEQFFGPGTRLTVL.

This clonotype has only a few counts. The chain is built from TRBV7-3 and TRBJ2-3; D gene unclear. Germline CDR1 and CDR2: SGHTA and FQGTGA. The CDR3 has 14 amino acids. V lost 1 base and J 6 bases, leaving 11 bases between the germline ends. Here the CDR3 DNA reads TGTGCCAGCAGCTTAAGGCTGGGAAGTGATACGCAGTATTTT. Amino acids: CASSLRLGSDTQYF.

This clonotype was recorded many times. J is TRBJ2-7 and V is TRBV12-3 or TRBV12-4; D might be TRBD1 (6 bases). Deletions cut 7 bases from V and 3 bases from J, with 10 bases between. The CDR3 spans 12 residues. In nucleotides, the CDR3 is TGTGCCAGCACCCCGGACAGCTACGAGCAGTACTTC. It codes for CASTPDSYEQYF.

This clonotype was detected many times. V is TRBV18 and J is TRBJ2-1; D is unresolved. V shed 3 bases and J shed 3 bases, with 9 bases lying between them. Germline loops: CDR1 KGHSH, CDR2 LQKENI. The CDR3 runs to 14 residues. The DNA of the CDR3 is TGTGCCAGCTCACCCGTAGGTATCTACAATGAGCAGTTCTTC. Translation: CASSPVGIYNEQFF.

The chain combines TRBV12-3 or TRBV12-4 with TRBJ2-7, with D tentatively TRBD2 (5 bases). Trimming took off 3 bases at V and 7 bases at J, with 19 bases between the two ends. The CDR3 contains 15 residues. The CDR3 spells CASSLGFLAYNEQYF. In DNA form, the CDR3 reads TGTGCCAGCAGTTTGGGGTTTCTAGCCTACAATGAGCAGTACTTC.

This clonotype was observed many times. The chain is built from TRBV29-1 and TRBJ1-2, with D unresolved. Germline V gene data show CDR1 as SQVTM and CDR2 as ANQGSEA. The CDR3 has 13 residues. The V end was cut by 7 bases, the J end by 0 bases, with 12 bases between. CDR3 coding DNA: TGCAGCGGCGCCTCAGATCCTAACTATGGCTACACCTTC. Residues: CSGASDPNYGYTF.

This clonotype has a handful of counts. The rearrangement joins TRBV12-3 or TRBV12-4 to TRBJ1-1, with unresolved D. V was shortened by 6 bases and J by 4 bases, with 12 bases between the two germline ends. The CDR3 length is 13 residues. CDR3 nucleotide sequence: TGTGCCAGCAGCACCGGCCCCGGCACTGAAGCTTTCTTT. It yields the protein CASSTGPGTEAFF.

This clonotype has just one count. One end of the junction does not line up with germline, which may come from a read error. The CDR3 loop reads CASSPRDSLISPLYF. CDR3 coding DNA: TGTGCCAGCAGTCCACGGGACAGCCTAATTTCACCCCTCTACTTT. This sequence joins TRBV12-3 or TRBV12-4 and TRBJ1-6, with 7 bases that match TRBD1. CDR3 length: 15 residues.

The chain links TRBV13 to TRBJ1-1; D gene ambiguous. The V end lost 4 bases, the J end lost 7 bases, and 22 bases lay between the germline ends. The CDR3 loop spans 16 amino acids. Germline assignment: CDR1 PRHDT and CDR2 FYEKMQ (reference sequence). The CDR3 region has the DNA TGTGCCAGCAGCTCGATCGTGGAGAGGGCGGCACTTGAAGCTTTCTTT. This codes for CASSSIVERAALEAFF. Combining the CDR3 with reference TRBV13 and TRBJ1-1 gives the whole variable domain AAGVIQSPRHLIKEKRETATLKCYPIPRHDTVYWYQQGPGQDPQFLISFYEKMQSDKGSIPDRFSAQQFSDYHSELNMSSLELGDSALYFCASSSIVERAALEAFFGQGTRLTVV.

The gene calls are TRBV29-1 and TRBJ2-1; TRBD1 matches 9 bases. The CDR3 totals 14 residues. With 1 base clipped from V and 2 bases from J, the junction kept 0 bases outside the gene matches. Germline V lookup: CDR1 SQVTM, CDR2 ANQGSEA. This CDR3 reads CSVEGTGAYNEQFF. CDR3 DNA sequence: TGCAGCGTTGAAGGGACAGGGGCCTACAATGAGCAGTTCTTC.

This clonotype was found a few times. Here the CDR3 reads CSASPLAGGNIQYF. In nucleotides, the CDR3 is TGCAGTGCTAGCCCTTTAGCGGGGGGGAACATTCAGTACTTC. This chain connects TRBV20-1 to TRBJ2-4, with 11 bases lining up with TRBD2. The trim removed 3 bases at V and 7 bases at J, leaving 5 bases unmatched. This CDR3 is 14 amino acids long. Germline CDR1 is DFQATT and CDR2 is SNEGSKA (reference sequence).

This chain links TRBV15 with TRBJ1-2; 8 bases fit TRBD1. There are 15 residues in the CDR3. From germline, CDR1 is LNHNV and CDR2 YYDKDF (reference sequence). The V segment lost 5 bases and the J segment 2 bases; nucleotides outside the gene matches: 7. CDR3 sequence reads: CATSARQGINYGYTF. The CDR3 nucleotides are TGTGCCACCAGCGCAAGACAGGGGATAAACTATGGCTACACCTTC.

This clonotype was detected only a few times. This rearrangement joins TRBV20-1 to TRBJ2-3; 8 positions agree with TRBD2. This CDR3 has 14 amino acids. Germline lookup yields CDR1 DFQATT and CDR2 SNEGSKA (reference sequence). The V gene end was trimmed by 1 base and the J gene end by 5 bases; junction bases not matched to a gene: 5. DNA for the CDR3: TGCAGTGCTAGAGTCGGCCGGGAGGGAGATACGCAGTATTTT. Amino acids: CSARVGREGDTQYF.